The next 20 T cell receptor beta chains were all read from a single sample in a study of blood T cell repertoires in COVID-19. The repertoire was sequenced with immunoSEQ multiplex PCR; TCRdb's copy has only in-frame clones and lacks some. Among roughly 320,000 clones listed, 85% to 95% were seen once. The sample taken for sequencing was PBMCs or T cells enriched from blood (not recorded which). The source of these receptors is a woman aged 25 to 45 who had been exposed to COVID-19.

The chain combines TRBV5-1 with TRBJ2-7; 7 bases align to TRBD1. The CDR3 sequence is 13 residues long. Germline CDR1 reads SGHRS; CDR2 reads YFSETQ. J was trimmed by 3 bases and V by 0 bases; bases with no gene match: 0. The CDR3 region is CASSLGTGYEQYF. The CDR3 DNA follows: TGCGCCAGCAGCTTGGGGACAGGCTACGAGCAGTACTTC.

This clone was observed once. The rearrangement links TRBV27 to TRBJ1-1; no reliable D call. V lost 10 bases and J lost 5, with 23 bases in between. In germline, CDR1 is MNHEY, CDR2 SMNVEV (reference sequence). The CDR3 has 15 amino acids. CDR3 in amino acids: CATLKLGSRRTEAFF. The CDR3 DNA reads as TGTGCCACCCTCAAACTGGGTTCGAGGCGGACTGAAGCTTTCTTT.

This rearrangement joins TRBV13 to TRBJ1-5, with D possibly matching TRBD1 (6 bases). The V end was cut by 5 bases, the J end by 6 bases, with 14 bases between. Looked up from germline, CDR1 is PRHDT and CDR2 is FYEKMQ (reference sequence). CDR3 length: 14 residues. DNA for the CDR3: TGTGCCAGCAGCCGTGGCAGGGGCGGTCAGCCCCAGCATTTT. This codes for CASSRGRGGQPQHF.

The rearrangement joins TRBV19 to TRBJ2-3, with a tentative D call TRBD2 (5 bases). Trimming took off 4 bases at V and 0 bases at J, with 14 bases between the two ends. The CDR3 covers 16 residues. Germline lookup yields CDR1 LNHDA and CDR2 SQIVND (reference sequence). The CDR3: CASSTLASPSTDTQYF. As DNA, the CDR3 is TGTGCCAGTAGTACCTTAGCGAGCCCTAGCACAGATACGCAGTATTTT.

The rearrangement links TRBV4-3 to TRBJ1-3; possibly TRBD1 for D (5 bases). The CDR3 is 16 amino acids. Trimming removed 0 bases from V and 2 bases from J, with 11 bases in between. Germline CDR1 is LGHNA and CDR2 is YSLEER. CDR3 sequence reads: CASSQEAQGTGNTIYF. As DNA, the CDR3 is TGCGCCAGCAGCCAAGAGGCCCAGGGAACTGGAAACACCATATATTTT.

This chain joins TRBV7-9 and TRBJ2-3; tentatively, D is TRBD1 (6 bases). This CDR3 has 15 amino acids. The germline gives CDR1 SEHNR, CDR2 FQNEAQ (reference sequence). V gave up 1 base and J gave up 0 bases, with 8 bases separating them. Written as DNA, the CDR3 is TGTGCCAGCAGCTTAGTAGGACAGAGCACAGATACGCAGTATTTT. It is translated as CASSLVGQSTDTQYF.

This rearrangement joins TRBV12-3 or TRBV12-4 to TRBJ2-5; D not resolved. The CDR3 contains 12 residues. The V gene lost 4 bases and the J gene lost 5 bases, with 8 bases spanning the gap. The CDR3 region is CASSSLAETQYF. CDR3 DNA: TGTGCCAGCAGTTCCCTTGCGGAGACCCAGTACTTC.

The J gene is TRBJ2-3, the V gene TRBV5-1; 7 nucleotides align to TRBD2. J gave up 0 bases and V 4 bases, and 11 bases lay outside the gene matches. CDR3 length equals 17 residues. Looked up from germline, CDR1 is SGHRS and CDR2 is YFSETQ. CDR3 bases: TGCGCCAGCAGCGCCTTTGTTGCGGGGGAGAGCACAGATACGCAGTATTTT. This translates into CASSAFVAGESTDTQYF.

V usage is TRBV7-9 and J usage is TRBJ2-1; possibly TRBD1 for D (6 bases). V was clipped by 4 bases and J by 4 bases, with 8 bases between them. The CDR3 loop spans 13 amino acids. Germline V CDR1 and CDR2: SEHNR, FQNEAQ (reference sequence). CDR3 sequence: CASSSTGYNEQFF. Here the CDR3 DNA reads TGTGCCAGCAGCTCTACAGGGTACAATGAGCAGTTCTTC.

V and J are TRBV25-1 and TRBJ1-2, with 7 bases identical to TRBD1. CDR3 length: 13 amino acids. Germline CDR1 is MGHDK and CDR2 is SYGVNS. With V trimmed by 5 bases and J by 4 bases, 4 bases remained unmatched. Here the CDR3 DNA reads TGTGCCAGCAGTCCAGGGGGGCCCTATGGCTACACCTTC. Protein: CASSPGGPYGYTF.

The chain combines TRBV2 with TRBJ1-2; possible D gene TRBD1, 5 bases. The CDR3 runs 14 residues. V lost 3 bases, J lost 4 bases, and 12 bases lay in between. Germline assignment: CDR1 SNHLY and CDR2 FYNNEI. Written as DNA, the CDR3 is TGTGCCAGCAGTGATGCACCAGGGCCCTATGGCTACACCTTC. Translated, it gives CASSDAPGPYGYTF.

The chain recombines TRBV19 with TRBJ1-1; the D gene is possibly TRBD1 (5 bases). Germline V gene lookup returns CDR1 LNHDA and CDR2 SQIVND (reference sequence). This CDR3 is 12 amino acids long. With 3 bases removed from V and 5 bases from J, the gap between germline ends came to 7 bases. CDR3 nucleotides: TGTGCCAGTAGTATGTCAGGGACTGAAGCTTTCTTT. Translation: CASSMSGTEAFF.

The chain links TRBV15 to TRBJ2-5; D not certain. CDR3 size: 14 residues. V was pared by 0 bases and J by 2 bases, with 7 bases between. Germline CDR1 LNHNV, CDR2 YYDKDF (reference sequence). CDR3: CATSRDPGQETQYF. The DNA for the CDR3 is TGTGCCACCAGCAGAGATCCAGGACAAGAGACCCAGTACTTC.

J is TRBJ1-4 and V is TRBV5-4; no reliable D call. Germline V gene data show CDR1 as SGHNT and CDR2 as YYREEE (reference sequence). The germline V and J ends were trimmed by 0 bases and 5 bases, with 5 bases remaining between them. This CDR3 is 13 amino acids long. For the CDR3, the DNA is TGTGCCAGCAGCTTGGCGCTAAATGAAAAACTGTTTTTT. Protein: CASSLALNEKLFF.

This chain connects TRBV2 to TRBJ2-3; tentatively, D is TRBD1 (6 bases). The germline gives CDR1 SNHLY, CDR2 FYNNEI. Trimming cost V 4 bases and J 0 bases, with 11 bases left between them. This CDR3 is built from 15 residues. The CDR3 here is CASSAAGTSTDTQYF. CDR3 coding DNA: TGTGCCAGCAGTGCCGCCGGGACAAGCACAGATACGCAGTATTTT. Full variable domain (outside the CDR3, taken from reference TRBV2 and TRBJ2-3): EPEVTQTPSHQVTQMGQEVILRCVPISNHLYFYWYRQILGQKVEFLVSFYNNEISEKSEIFDDQFSVERPDGSNFTLKIRSTKLEDSAMYFCASSAAGTSTDTQYFGPGTRLTVL.

The V call is TRBV6-5, the J call TRBJ1-1, with TRBD1 matching 9 bases. Trimming at V came to 6 bases and at J to 3 bases, leaving 5 bases not matched to a gene. CDR3 length: 14 amino acids. Germline values: CDR1 MNHEY, CDR2 SVGAGI. CDR3 in amino acids: CASRRQGVDTEAFF. The CDR3, as DNA: TGTGCCAGCAGAAGACAGGGGGTTGACACTGAAGCTTTCTTT.

V usage is TRBV9 and J usage is TRBJ1-4; D is unclear. The germline V and J ends were trimmed by 0 bases and 4 bases, with 10 bases remaining between them. Germline values: CDR1 SGDLS, CDR2 YYNGEE. There are 15 residues in the CDR3. This chain's CDR3 is CASSVGGLGNEKLFF. The CDR3 DNA reads as TGTGCCAGCAGCGTAGGAGGACTGGGTAATGAAAAACTGTTTTTT. The full variable domain, completed using reference TRBV9 and TRBJ1-4, is DSGVTQTPKHLITATGQRVTLRCSPRSGDLSVYWYQQSLDQGLQFLIQYYNGEERAKGNILERFSAQQFPDLHSELNLSSLELGDSALYFCASSVGGLGNEKLFFGSGTQLSVL.

To note about this clone: Other DNA sequences within the sample encode an identical CDR3. The chain couples TRBV5-1 to TRBJ2-5; TRBD2 aligns across 11 bases. After removal of 2 bases from V and 2 bases from J, the junction contained 2 bases not matched to a gene. The CDR3 loop spans 15 amino acids. Per germline, CDR1 SGHRS and CDR2 YFSETQ. The CDR3 loop is CASSFGTSGQETQYF. In DNA, the CDR3 is TGCGCCAGCAGCTTCGGGACTAGCGGACAAGAGACCCAGTACTTC. Looking up the rest from reference TRBV5-1 and TRBJ2-5 gives the full variable domain: KAGVTQTPRYLIKTRGQQVTLSCSPISGHRSVSWYQQTPGQGLQFLFEYFSETQRNKGNFPGRFSGRQFSNSRSEMNVSTLELGDSALYLCASSFGTSGQETQYFGPGTRLLVL.

The chain couples TRBV15 to TRBJ2-3, with D perhaps matching TRBD2 (6 bases). The CDR3 extends over 16 amino acids. V was pared by 3 bases and J by 5 bases, with 18 bases between. The V gene's germline CDR1 is LNHNV and CDR2 YYDKDF (reference sequence). CDR3 loop: CATSSLARSTRDTQYF. CDR3 sequence (DNA): TGTGCCACCAGCAGTCTGGCCCGCTCGACTAGAGATACGCAGTATTTT.

This chain uses TRBV7-3 with TRBJ2-1, with 12 nucleotides matching TRBD2. Germline V CDR1 and CDR2: SGHTA, FQGTGA. With V trimmed by 5 bases and J by 0 bases, 5 bases remained unmatched. The CDR3 sequence is 17 residues long. The CDR3 nucleotides are TGTGCCAGCAGCGCCCGGACTAGCGGGGTCTCCTACAATGAGCAGTTCTTC. This codes for CASSARTSGVSYNEQFF.